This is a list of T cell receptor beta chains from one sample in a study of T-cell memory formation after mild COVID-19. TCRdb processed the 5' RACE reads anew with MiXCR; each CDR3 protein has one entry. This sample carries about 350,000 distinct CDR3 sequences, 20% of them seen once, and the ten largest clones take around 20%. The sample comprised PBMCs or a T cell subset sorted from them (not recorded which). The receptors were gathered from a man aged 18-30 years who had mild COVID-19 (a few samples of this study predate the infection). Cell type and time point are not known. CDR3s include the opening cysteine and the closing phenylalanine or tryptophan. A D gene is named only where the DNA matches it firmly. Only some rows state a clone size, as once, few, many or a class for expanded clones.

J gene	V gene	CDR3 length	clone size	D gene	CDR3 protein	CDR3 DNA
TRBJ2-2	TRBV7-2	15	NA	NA	CASSTGAGRTGELFF	TGTGCCAGCAGCACGGGAGCCGGAAGGACCGGGGAGCTGTTTTTT
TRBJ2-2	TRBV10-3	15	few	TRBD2	CAVGQRGPNTGELFF	TGTGCAGTCGGCCAGCGGGGGCCCAACACCGGGGAGCTGTTTTTT
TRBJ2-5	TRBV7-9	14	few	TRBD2	CASSSRLAGETQYF	TGTGCCAGCAGCTCCCGACTAGCCGGAGAGACCCAGTACTTC
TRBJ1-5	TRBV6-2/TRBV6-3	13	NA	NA	CASSATLQGPQHF	TGTGCCAGCAGTGCCACACTTCAAGGGCCCCAGCATTTT
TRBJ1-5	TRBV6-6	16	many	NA	CASTKDGYGLNQPQHF	TGTGCCAGCACCAAAGACGGCTACGGGTTAAATCAGCCCCAGCATTTT
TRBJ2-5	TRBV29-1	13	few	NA	CSVDRGGPETQYF	TGCAGCGTTGATAGGGGGGGGCCAGAGACCCAGTACTTC
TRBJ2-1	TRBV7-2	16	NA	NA	CASSLVSSASYNEQFF	TGTGCCAGCAGCTTAGTGAGTAGCGCTTCCTACAATGAGCAGTTCTTC
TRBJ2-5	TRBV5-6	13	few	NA	CASSSWMQETQYF	TGTGCCAGCAGCTCTTGGATGCAAGAGACCCAGTACTTC
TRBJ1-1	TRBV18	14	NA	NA	CASSPSPGNTEAFF	TGTGCCAGCTCACCATCACCGGGGAACACTGAAGCTTTCTTT
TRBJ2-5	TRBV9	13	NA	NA	CASSPAEGGTQYF	TGTGCCAGCAGCCCAGCGGAGGGGGGGACCCAGTACTTC
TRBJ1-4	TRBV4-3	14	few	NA	CASSPAGVDEKLFF	TGCGCCAGCAGCCCCGCAGGGGTCGATGAAAAACTGTTTTTT
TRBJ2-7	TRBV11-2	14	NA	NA	CASSSVTPMGEQYF	TGTGCCAGCAGCTCCGTTACCCCAATGGGGGAGCAGTACTTC
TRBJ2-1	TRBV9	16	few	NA	CASSGLGWGKMNEQFF	TGTGCCAGCAGCGGCCTGGGGTGGGGGAAAATGAATGAGCAGTTCTTC
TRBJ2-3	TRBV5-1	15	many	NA	CASSLTGPIGDTQYF	TGCGCCAGCAGCTTAACAGGGCCGATAGGAGATACGCAGTATTTT
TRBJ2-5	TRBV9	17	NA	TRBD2	CASSVTSGGQHQETQYF	TGTGCCAGCAGCGTAACTAGCGGGGGACAACATCAAGAGACCCAGTACTTC
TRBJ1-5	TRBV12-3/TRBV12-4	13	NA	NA	CASTPGTLQPQHF	TGTGCCAGCACCCCGGGGACACTCCAGCCCCAGCATTTT
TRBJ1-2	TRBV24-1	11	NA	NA	CATSDVYGYTF	TGTGCCACCAGTGACGTCTATGGCTACACCTTC
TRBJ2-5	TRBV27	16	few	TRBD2	CASGSPSGASQETQYF	TGTGCCAGCGGCTCCCCTAGCGGGGCCAGCCAAGAGACCCAGTACTTC
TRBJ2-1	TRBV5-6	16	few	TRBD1	CASSGDEGQGGNEQFF	TGTGCCAGCAGCGGTGATGAAGGACAGGGAGGCAATGAGCAGTTCTTC
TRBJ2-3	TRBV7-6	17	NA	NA	CASSFTSGWAFADTQYF	TGTGCCAGCAGCTTTACCAGCGGGTGGGCGTTTGCAGATACGCAGTATTTT
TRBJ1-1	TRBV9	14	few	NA	CASSVGGGGAEAFF	TGTGCCAGCAGCGTAGGAGGGGGTGGCGCTGAAGCTTTCTTT
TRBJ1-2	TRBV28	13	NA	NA	CASSETFNYGYTF	TGTGCCAGCAGCGAAACCTTTAACTATGGCTACACCTTC
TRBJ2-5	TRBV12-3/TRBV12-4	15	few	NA	CASSLGQRTQETQYF	TGTGCCAGCAGTTTAGGGCAGAGGACTCAAGAGACCCAGTACTTC
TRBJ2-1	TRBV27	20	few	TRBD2	CASSPGTSGGPIRSYNEQFF	TGTGCCAGCAGTCCGGGGACTAGCGGGGGGCCAATACGCTCCTACAATGAGCAGTTCTTC
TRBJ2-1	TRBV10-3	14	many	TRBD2	CAISDGGGGNEQFF	TGTGCCATCAGTGATGGCGGGGGGGGCAATGAGCAGTTCTTC
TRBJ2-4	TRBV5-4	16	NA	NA	CATFRLGQEAKNIQYF	TGTGCCACCTTCCGCCTGGGACAAGAAGCCAAAAACATTCAGTACTTC
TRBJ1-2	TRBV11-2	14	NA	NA	CASSLDRGIYGYTF	TGTGCCAGCAGCTTAGACAGGGGCATATATGGCTACACCTTC
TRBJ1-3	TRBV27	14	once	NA	CASSIGFGGNTIYF	TGTGCCAGCAGTATTGGCTTTGGAGGAAACACCATATATTTT
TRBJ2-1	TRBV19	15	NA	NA	CASSIDTTLNYEQFF	TGTGCCAGTAGTATAGATACGACCCTGAATTATGAGCAGTTCTTC
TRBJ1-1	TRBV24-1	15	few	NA	CATSDLQGQDTEAFF	TGTGCCACCAGTGACCTACAGGGTCAGGACACTGAAGCTTTCTTT
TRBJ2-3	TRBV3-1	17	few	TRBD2	CASSQGTGLAGPDTQYF	TGTGCCAGCAGCCAAGGGACCGGACTAGCGGGCCCAGATACGCAGTATTTT
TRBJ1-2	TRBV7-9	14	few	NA	CASSFRGANYGYTF	TGTGCCAGCAGCTTTAGAGGGGCTAACTATGGCTACACCTTC
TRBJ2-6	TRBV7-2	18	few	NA	CASSFRAYRVTGANVLTF	TGTGCCAGCAGCTTCAGAGCTTACAGGGTTACTGGGGCCAACGTCCTGACTTTC
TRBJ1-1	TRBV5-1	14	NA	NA	CASSEGRGGTEAFF	TGCGCCAGCAGCGAGGGACGCGGGGGCACTGAAGCTTTCTTT
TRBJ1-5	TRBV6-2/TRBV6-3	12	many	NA	CASSSGGQPQHF	TGTGCCAGCAGTTCGGGAGGTCAGCCCCAGCATTTT
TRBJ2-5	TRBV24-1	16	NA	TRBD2	CATSDRLAGGQETQYF	TGTGCCACCAGTGATCGACTAGCGGGGGGACAAGAGACCCAGTACTTC
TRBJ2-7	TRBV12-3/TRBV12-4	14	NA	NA	CASSFSGTAYEQYF	TGTGCCAGCAGTTTTTCCGGGACTGCCTACGAGCAGTACTTC